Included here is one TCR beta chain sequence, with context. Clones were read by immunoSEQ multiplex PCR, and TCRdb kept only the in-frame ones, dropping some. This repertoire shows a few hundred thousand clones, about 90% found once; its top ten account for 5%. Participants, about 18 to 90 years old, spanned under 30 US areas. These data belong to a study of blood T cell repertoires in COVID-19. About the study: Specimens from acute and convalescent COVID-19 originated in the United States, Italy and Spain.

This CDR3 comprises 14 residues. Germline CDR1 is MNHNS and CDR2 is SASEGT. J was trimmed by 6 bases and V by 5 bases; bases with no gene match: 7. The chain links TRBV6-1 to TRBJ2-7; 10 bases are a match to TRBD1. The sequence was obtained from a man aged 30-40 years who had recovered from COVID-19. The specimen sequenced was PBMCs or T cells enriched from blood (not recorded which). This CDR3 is CASSSSGTGVEQYF. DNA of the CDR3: TGTGCCAGCAGTTCTTCCGGGACAGGGGTCGAGCAGTACTTC.